The source of this T cell receptor beta chain is a study of T-cell reconstitution after alpha-beta-depleted transplantation in children. Study conclusions and caveats: Expanded graft clones, several hundred of them, were reportedly the source of alpha-beta T cells about two months after transplant.

On this clonotype: The antigen remains unidentified.

The library targeted TCRbeta and was prepared with unique molecular identifiers. TCRdb processed the PCR reads anew with MiXCR; each CDR3 protein has one entry. There are approximately 350,000 distinct CDR3 sequences in the sample; 15% to 20% occur only once, and approximately 38% lies in the top ten. V was shortened by 0 bases and J by 5 bases, with 11 bases between the two germline ends. Germline V CDR1 and CDR2: LGHDT, YNNKEL (reference sequence). The CDR3 loop spans 15 amino acids. The specimen was PBMCs, mostly from graft donor cells, collected 360 days after TCRalphabeta/CD19-depleted stem cell transplant. The sequence was collected from a male patient aged 2 to 9 who had a stem cell transplant for acute lymphoblastic leukemia, so the T cells may come from the graft donor. The J gene is TRBJ2-1, the V gene TRBV3-1; the D gene is possibly TRBD2 (5 bases). As DNA, the CDR3 is TGTGCCAGCAGCCAAGATCAGCTAGCCCACAATGAGCAGTTCTTC. Translating gives CASSQDQLAHNEQFF.